This TCR beta chain was identified during a study of Tregs in tolerant kidney transplant recipients. Study overall: CD4+CD25+CD127- cells came from approximately three-day belatacept mixed lymphocyte reactions, some with roughly five-day graft donor restimulation. Antibodies separated recipient from donor cells.

Study-wide findings and caveats: The most relevant donor-specific Treg TCRbeta repertoire apparently came from expansion with activated donor B cells. No direct test of biological reproducibility was done here.

The table came from immunoSEQ multiplex PCR; TCRdb's copy has only in-frame clones and leaves some out. The sample carries just under 45,000 clones, nearly 97% recorded once. On this clone itself: The antigen is undetermined.

V was pared by 6 bases and J by 5 bases, with 6 bases of the junction left unmatched. The CDR3 has 14 amino acids. Germline CDR1 reads MNHEY; CDR2 reads SVGAGI. Sequences were obtained from Tregs from blood cultured with allogeneic cells. The V and J genes are TRBV6-5 and TRBJ1-5, with TRBD1 matching over 8 bases. The clonotype comes from a human donor in good health. CDR3 region: CASSYGTGHQPQHF. CDR3 nucleotide sequence: TGTGCCAGCAGCTATGGGACAGGCCATCAGCCCCAGCATTTT.